This T cell receptor (beta chain) stems from a study of blood T cell repertoires in COVID-19. The CDR3 totals 15 residues. Germline V lookup: CDR1 MNHEY, CDR2 SVGAGI. V shed 8 bases and J shed 2 bases, with 16 bases lying between them. In the original analysis: Reference gene primer amplification yielded estimated nucleated cell counts. Repertoires were generated with immunoSEQ multiplex PCR, while TCRdb's copy carries only in-frame clones and drops some. D and trimming were read from the DNA, whereas the V and J calls and clone size are those reported in that table. The table has some 140,000 clones, about 80% seen once; the top ten hold 10% to 13%.

The sequence was collected from a human donor in a cohort sampled during active COVID-19. Material for sequencing was peripheral blood. V usage is TRBV6-5 and J usage is TRBJ1-5; D may be TRBD1 (5 bases). Written as DNA, the CDR3 is TGTGCCAGCTCGGACCAGGGCGGGGGCAATCAGCCCCAGCATTTT. Translated: CASSDQGGGNQPQHF.